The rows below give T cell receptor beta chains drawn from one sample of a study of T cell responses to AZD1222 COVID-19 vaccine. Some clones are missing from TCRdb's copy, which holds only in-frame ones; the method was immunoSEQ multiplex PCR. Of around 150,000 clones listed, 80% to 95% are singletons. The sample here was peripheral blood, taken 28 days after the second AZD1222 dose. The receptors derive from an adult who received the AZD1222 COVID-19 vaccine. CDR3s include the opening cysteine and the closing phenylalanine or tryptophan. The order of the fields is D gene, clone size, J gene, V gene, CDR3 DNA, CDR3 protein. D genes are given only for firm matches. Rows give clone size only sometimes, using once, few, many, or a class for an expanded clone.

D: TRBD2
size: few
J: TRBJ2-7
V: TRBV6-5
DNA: TGTGCCAGCAGTTCTCGACTAGCGGGAGTCCACGAGCAGTACTTC
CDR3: CASSSRLAGVHEQYF

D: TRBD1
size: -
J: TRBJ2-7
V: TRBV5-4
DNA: TGTGCCAGCAGCTCATCGGACAGGGTATACGAGCAGTACTTC
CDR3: CASSSSDRVYEQYF

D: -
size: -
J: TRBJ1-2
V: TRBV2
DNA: TGTGCCAGCAACCGCCCGGGGGATCGGGGCTACACCTTC
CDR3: CASNRPGDRGYTF

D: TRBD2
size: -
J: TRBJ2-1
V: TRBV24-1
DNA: TGTGCCACCAGTGACATAGCGGGAGTAACCTACAATGAGCAGTTCTTC
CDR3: CATSDIAGVTYNEQFF

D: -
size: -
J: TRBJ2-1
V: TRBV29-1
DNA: TGCAGCGTGGACCTTGAAGGAGGGGCTGTCAATGAGCAGTTCTTC
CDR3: CSVDLEGGAVNEQFF

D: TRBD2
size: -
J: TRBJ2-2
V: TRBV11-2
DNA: TGTGCCAGCAGCTTAGGTGTTAGCGGGAGCAGGGAGCTGTTTTTT
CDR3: CASSLGVSGSRELFF

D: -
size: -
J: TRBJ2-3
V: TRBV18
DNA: TGTGCCAGCTCAACTTCACAGGAGCGCACAGATACGCAGTATTTT
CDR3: CASSTSQERTDTQYF

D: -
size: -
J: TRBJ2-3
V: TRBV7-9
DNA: TGTGCCAGCAGCACGGTTACAGGGCGCACAGATACGCAGTATTTT
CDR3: CASSTVTGRTDTQYF

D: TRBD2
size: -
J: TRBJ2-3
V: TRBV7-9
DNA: TGTGCCAGCAGCTACCCGGGACTAGGCACAGATACGCAGTATTTT
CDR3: CASSYPGLGTDTQYF

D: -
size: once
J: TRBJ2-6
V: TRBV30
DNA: TGTGCCTGGAGTGTACTGGGCGGGGCCAACGTCCTGACTTTC
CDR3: CAWSVLGGANVLTF

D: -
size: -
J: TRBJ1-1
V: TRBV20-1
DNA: TGCAGTGCTAGTCCCCTGGGGGGCGGGAACACTGAAGCTTTCTTT
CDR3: CSASPLGGGNTEAFF

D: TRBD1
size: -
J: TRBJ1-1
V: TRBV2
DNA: TGTGCCAGCAGCATCAGGGGGCTGAACACTGAAGCTTTCTTT
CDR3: CASSIRGLNTEAFF

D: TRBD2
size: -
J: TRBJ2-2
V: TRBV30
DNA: TGTGCCTGGGGCGGGAGTCCGAACACCGGGGAGCTGTTTTTT
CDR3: CAWGGSPNTGELFF

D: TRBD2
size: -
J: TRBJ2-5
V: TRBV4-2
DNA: TGTGCCAGCAGCCAGGGGACTAGCGAACAACAAGAGACCCAGTACTTC
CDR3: CASSQGTSEQQETQYF

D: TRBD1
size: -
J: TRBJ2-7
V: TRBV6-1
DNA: TGTGCCAGCAGTGAGGATGGGGCAGGGGGCTCCTACGAGCAGTACTTC
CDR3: CASSEDGAGGSYEQYF

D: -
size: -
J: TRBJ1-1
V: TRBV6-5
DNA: TGTGCCAGCCTTCTCGGTACTGAAGCTTTCTTT
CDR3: CASLLGTEAFF

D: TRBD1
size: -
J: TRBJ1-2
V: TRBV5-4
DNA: TGTGCCAGCAGCGCGCCGTGGACAGGGAACTATGGCTACACCTTC
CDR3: CASSAPWTGNYGYTF

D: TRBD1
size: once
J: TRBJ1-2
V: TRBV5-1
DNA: TGCGCCAGCAGCTCCGACATTCGGGCAGGGGGAGGCTACACCTTC
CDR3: CASSSDIRAGGGYTF

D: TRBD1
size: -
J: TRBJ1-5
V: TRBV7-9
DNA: TGTGCCAGCAGCTCCAGACAGGGGCCTAATCAGCCCCAGCATTTT
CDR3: CASSSRQGPNQPQHF

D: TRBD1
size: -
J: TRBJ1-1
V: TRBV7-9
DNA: TGTGCCAGCAGCTCCATAAACAGGGGGGGGCACACTGAAGCTTTCTTT
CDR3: CASSSINRGGHTEAFF

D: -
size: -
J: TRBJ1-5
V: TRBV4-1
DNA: TGCGCCAGCAGCCAAGATCCAGGTGGAGGCAATCAGCCCCAGCATTTT
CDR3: CASSQDPGGGNQPQHF

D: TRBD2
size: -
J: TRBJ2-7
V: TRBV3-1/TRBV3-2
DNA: TGTGCCAGCAGCCCTGCTAGCGGGAGCTCCTACGAGCAGTACTTC
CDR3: CASSPASGSSYEQYF

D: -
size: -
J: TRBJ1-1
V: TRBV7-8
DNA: TGTGCCAGCAGCTTTACAGGCGGCATGTCTGAAGCTTTCTTT
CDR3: CASSFTGGMSEAFF

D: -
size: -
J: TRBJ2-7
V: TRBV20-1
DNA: TGCAGTGCTAGTCAGGGGCTCGACTACGAGCAGTACTTC
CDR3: CSASQGLDYEQYF

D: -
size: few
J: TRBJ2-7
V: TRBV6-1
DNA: TGTGCCAGCAGTGCCGCTGCGGCCACAAGCTCCTACGAGCAGTACTTC
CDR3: CASSAAAATSSYEQYF

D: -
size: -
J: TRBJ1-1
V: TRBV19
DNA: TGTGCCAGTAAACAGTACGGGGAGAACCCGAACACTGAAGCTTTCTTT
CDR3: CASKQYGENPNTEAFF

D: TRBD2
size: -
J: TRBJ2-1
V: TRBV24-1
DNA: TGTGCCACCAGTCCGACCGGGACTAGAAATTTCAATGAGCAGTTCTTC
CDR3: CATSPTGTRNFNEQFF

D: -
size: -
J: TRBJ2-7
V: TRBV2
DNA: TGTGCCAGCACCCAAGATTGGGACTACGAGCAGTACTTC
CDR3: CASTQDWDYEQYF

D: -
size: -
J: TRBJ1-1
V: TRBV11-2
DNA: TGTGCCAGCAGCCTCAAGTCGGGAACTGAAGCTTTCTTT
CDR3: CASSLKSGTEAFF

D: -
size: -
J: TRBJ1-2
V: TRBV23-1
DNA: TGCGCCAGCAGTCAAGGTATGGCGAGCGACTATGGCTACACCTTC
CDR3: CASSQGMASDYGYTF

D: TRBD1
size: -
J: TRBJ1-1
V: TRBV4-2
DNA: TGTGCCAGCAGCCAGGACAGGGGGAGCACTGAAGCTTTCTTT
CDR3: CASSQDRGSTEAFF

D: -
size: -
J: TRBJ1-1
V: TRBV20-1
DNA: TGCAGTGCTAGAGTTCAAACTGAAGCTTTCTTT
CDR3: CSARVQTEAFF

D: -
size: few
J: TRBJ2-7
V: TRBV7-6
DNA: TGTGCCAGCAGCCCCCAGCCGGCTAGCAGCAGTAACGAGCAGTACTTC
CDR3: CASSPQPASSSNEQYF

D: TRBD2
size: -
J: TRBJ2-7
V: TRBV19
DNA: TGTGCCAGTAGCCTTACCACGAGACTAGCGGGAGCCGAGCAGTACTTC
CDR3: CASSLTTRLAGAEQYF

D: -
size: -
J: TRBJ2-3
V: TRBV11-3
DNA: TGTGCCAGCAGCGACACAGGGGGGGAGCAGTATTTT
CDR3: CASSDTGGEQYF

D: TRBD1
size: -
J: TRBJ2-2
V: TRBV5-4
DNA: TGTGCCAGCAGCTTGATGGAGGACAGGGAGGAGGGGGGCACCGGGGAGCTGTTTTTT
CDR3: CASSLMEDREEGGTGELFF

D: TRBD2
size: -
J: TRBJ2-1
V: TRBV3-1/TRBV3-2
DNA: TGTGCCAGCAGCCAAGTCGGTGGCGGGAGATCCTACAATGAGCAGTTCTTC
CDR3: CASSQVGGGRSYNEQFF

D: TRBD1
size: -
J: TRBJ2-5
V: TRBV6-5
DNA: TGTGCCAGCGTTACAGGGGTAAGAGAGACCCAGTACTTC
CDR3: CASVTGVRETQYF

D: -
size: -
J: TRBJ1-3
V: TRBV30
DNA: TGTGCCTGGAGTTACGGGGTCTCTGGAAACACCATATATTTT
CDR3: CAWSYGVSGNTIYF

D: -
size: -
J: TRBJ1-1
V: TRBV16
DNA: TGTGCCAGCAGCCAAGGTGAAGCTTTCTTT
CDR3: CASSQGEAFF

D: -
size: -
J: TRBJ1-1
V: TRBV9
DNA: TGTGCCAGCAGCGTAGCGGGGGGTGACACTGAAGCTTTCTTT
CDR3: CASSVAGGDTEAFF

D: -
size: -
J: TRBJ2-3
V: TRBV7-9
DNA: TGTGCCAGCAGCTTACTTCTGGACACTAACCTAGATACGCAGTATTTT
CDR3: CASSLLLDTNLDTQYF

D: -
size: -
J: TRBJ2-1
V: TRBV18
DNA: TGTGCCAGCTCACCAACTCTAGCCTCCTACAATGAGCAGTTCTTC
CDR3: CASSPTLASYNEQFF

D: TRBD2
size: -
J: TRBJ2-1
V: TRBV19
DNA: TGTGCCAGTAGTATTATCCTAGCGGTCAATCCCCATTCCTACAATGAGCAGTTCTTC
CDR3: CASSIILAVNPHSYNEQFF

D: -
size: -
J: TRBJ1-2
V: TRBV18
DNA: TGTGCCAGCTCACCACTGGAGGCGTATGGCTACACCTTC
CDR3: CASSPLEAYGYTF

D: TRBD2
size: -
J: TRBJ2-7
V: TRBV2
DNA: TGTGCCAGCAGTGAAGGCGCTAGCGGGAGTGGTTACGAGCAGTACTTC
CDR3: CASSEGASGSGYEQYF

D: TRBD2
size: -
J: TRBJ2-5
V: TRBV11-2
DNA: TGTGCCAGCAGCTCCCCGGGCAGGGAGGGTCAAGAGACCCAGTACTTC
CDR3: CASSSPGREGQETQYF

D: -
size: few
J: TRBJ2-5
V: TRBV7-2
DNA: TGTGCCAGCAGCTTAGCGCGGGTCGGGGACCACCAAGAGACCCAGTACTTC
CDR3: CASSLARVGDHQETQYF

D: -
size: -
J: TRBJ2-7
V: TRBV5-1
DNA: TGCGCCAGCAGCGGGAACAGAGGGCTGTACGAGCAGTACTTC
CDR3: CASSGNRGLYEQYF

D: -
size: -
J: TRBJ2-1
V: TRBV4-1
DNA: TGCGCCAGCGCAGGGGGGCTAGCGGTCTCCTACAATGAGCAGTTCTTC
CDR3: CASAGGLAVSYNEQFF

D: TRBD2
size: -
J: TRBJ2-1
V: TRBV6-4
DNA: TGTGCCAGCAGTGAGGCTAGCGGGAGCGGTTACAATGAGCAGTTCTTC
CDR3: CASSEASGSGYNEQFF

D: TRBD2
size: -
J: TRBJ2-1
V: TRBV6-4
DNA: TGTGCCAGCAGTGACCGGCCTAGCGGGCAAGGCGATGAGCAGTTCTTC
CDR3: CASSDRPSGQGDEQFF

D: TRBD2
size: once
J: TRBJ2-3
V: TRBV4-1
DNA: TGCGCCAGCAGCCAAGTTGAGGATAGGGAGGGCCCAGATACGCAGTATTTT
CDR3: CASSQVEDREGPDTQYF

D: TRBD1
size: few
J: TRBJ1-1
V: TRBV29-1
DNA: TGCAGCGCCACGACAGGGGGCGCGACTGAAGCTTTCTTT
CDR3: CSATTGGATEAFF

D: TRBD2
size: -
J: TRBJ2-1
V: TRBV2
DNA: TGTGCCAGCAATCCTAGCGGGAGGGCCAATGAGCAGTTCTTC
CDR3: CASNPSGRANEQFF

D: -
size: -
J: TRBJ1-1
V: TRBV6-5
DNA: TGTGCCAGCAGTTACAGCCCGAGTACTGAAGCTTTCTTT
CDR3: CASSYSPSTEAFF

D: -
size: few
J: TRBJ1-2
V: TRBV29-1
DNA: TGCAGCGTCAGACCTGGCACTAACTATGGCTACACCTTC
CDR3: CSVRPGTNYGYTF